These T cell receptor beta chains were read from a single sample in a study of OX40 agonist ivuxolimab in advanced cancers. Produced via immunoSEQ multiplex PCR; TCRdb's table is partial and in-frame only. The table has 70,000 to 75,000 clones, about 90% seen once. The sample was CD4+ or CD8+ T cells sorted from blood, taken in a trial of the OX40 agonist ivuxolimab. Source of these receptors: an adult with an advanced solid tumor such as melanoma, head and neck, liver or kidney cancer. The CDR3 runs from the conserved cysteine through the conserved F or W. Fields, in order: V gene, CDR3 protein.

V: TRBV2; CDR3: CASSEVGQGNSPLHF
V: TRBV4-2; CDR3: CASSQVAMETQYF
V: TRBV4-2; CDR3: CASSQDLADRGTYEQYF
V: TRBV30; CDR3: CAWDLGQTTNEKLFF
V: TRBV7-6; CDR3: CASSHEPGLVGSGANVLTF
V: TRBV10-1; CDR3: CASSSRQGGADTQYF
V: TRBV5-8; CDR3: CASSRWTGEAEKLFF
V: TRBV28; CDR3: CASIERGTTNEKLFF
V: TRBV6-5; CDR3: CASSYWTGDTEAFF
V: TRBV19; CDR3: CASSHNRPAYEQYF
V: TRBV5-4; CDR3: CASGSVTDTQYF
V: TRBV10-2; CDR3: CASRFDRGETQYF
V: TRBV2; CDR3: CASRAGTANTGELFF
V: TRBV2; CDR3: CASSVLAGGPRRRSTDTQYF
V: TRBV5-4; CDR3: CASSLQGNQPQHF
V: TRBV28; CDR3: CASRRGIYEQYF
V: TRBV2; CDR3: CASSDRGSGNTIYF
V: TRBV12-5; CDR3: CASGPGTSGNNEQFF
V: TRBV7-9; CDR3: CASSPTGAHNEQFF
V: TRBV10-3; CDR3: CAISEKQGSYEQYF
V: TRBV6-1; CDR3: CAIREEGRTGELFF
V: TRBV10-3; CDR3: CAISDQGGYSNQPQHF
V: TRBV6-1; CDR3: CASSDLARQGRTPYEQYF
V: TRBV6-5; CDR3: CASSYGGSGMNTEAFF
V: TRBV21-1; CDR3: CASSRSSSYNSPLHF
V: TRBV6-6; CDR3: CASNSPQANYGYTF
V: TRBV28; CDR3: CASSSGQGGEQYF
V: TRBV11-2; CDR3: CASSPTPGLSYTF
V: TRBV5-8; CDR3: CASSNRQIVAYEQYF
V: TRBV19; CDR3: CASSTGTGSGQPQHF
V: TRBV5-1; CDR3: CASSLDAASSYEQYF
V: TRBV7-9; CDR3: CASRAPARMDTEAFF
V: TRBV19; CDR3: CASKRSAGNTIYF
V: TRBV19; CDR3: CASSAQGTETQYF
V: TRBV4-1; CDR3: CASSHPGDGVAQHF
V: TRBV6-5; CDR3: CASSYRSGANTGELFF
V: TRBV5-4; CDR3: CASRQGSTDTQYF
V: TRBV18; CDR3: CASSRDSRGNEQFF
V: TRBV11-3; CDR3: CATRGRADTNTGELFF
V: TRBV2; CDR3: CASSVGLGGETQYF
V: TRBV18; CDR3: CASSPGQKNSNQPQHF
V: TRBV5-5; CDR3: CASSLEGLTNEKLFF
V: TRBV18; CDR3: CASSPSSGGSETQYF
V: TRBV21-1; CDR3: CASNSKGGRREENTIYF
V: TRBV7-6; CDR3: CASSFQDSSTDTQYF
V: TRBV9; CDR3: CASSAPGRYEQYF